The 28 T cell receptor beta chains in this list originate from one sample, sequenced in a study of PD-L1 blockade in urothelial cancer. The time point is: pretreatment peripheral blood. The repertoire was sequenced with immunoSEQ multiplex PCR; TCRdb's copy has only in-frame clones and lacks some. This table has under 95,000 clones, 65% to 85% appearing once. The sample was PBMCs, taken around atezolizumab (anti-PD-L1) treatment. The receptors come from a man in his 60s with urothelial cancer.

The chain couples TRBV7-2 to TRBJ2-5; TRBD1 aligns across 7 bases. The V gene end was trimmed by 1 base and the J gene end by 1 base; junction bases not matched to a gene: 3. The germline gives CDR1 SGHTA, CDR2 FQGNSA. The CDR3 covers 15 residues. The CDR3 loop is CASSLGTGVQETQYF. For the CDR3, the DNA is TGTGCCAGCAGCTTAGGCACAGGGGTCCAAGAGACCCAGTACTTC.

This clone came up a few times. The chain joins TRBV7-2 to TRBJ2-7; D is uncertain. Trimming removed 5 bases at V and 0 bases at J, with 11 bases between. The CDR3 covers 14 residues. Germline loops: CDR1 SGHTA, CDR2 FQGNSA. The CDR3 DNA reads as TGTGCCAGCAGCACCATATCCAGCTCCTACGAGCAGTACTTC. This sequence encodes CASSTISSSYEQYF.

This clone was detected a few times. The rearrangement uses TRBV29-1 and TRBJ1-1; D gene unclear. Trimming pared 4 bases from V and 5 bases from J, leaving 8 bases between. Germline V gene data show CDR1 as SQVTM and CDR2 as ANQGSEA. CDR3 size: 11 residues. This CDR3 reads CSVVEWTEAFF. CDR3 in DNA: TGCAGCGTTGTGGAGTGGACTGAAGCTTTCTTT. The full variable domain, completed using reference TRBV29-1 and TRBJ1-1, is SAVISQKPSRDICQRGTSLTIQCQVDSQVTMMFWYRQQPGQSLTLIATANQGSEATYESGFVIDKFPISRPNLTFSTLTVSNMSPEDSSIYLCSVVEWTEAFFGQGTRLTVV.

The gene calls are TRBV6-1 and TRBJ2-3; TRBD2 matches at 10 bases. Germline CDR1 reads MNHNS; CDR2 reads SASEGT. The CDR3 contains 18 residues. V was clipped by 4 bases and J by 1 base; unmatched bases: 11. The CDR3: CASSGASGGPGGTDTQYF. The CDR3 region has the DNA TGTGCCAGCAGTGGCGCTAGCGGGGGCCCCGGAGGCACAGATACGCAGTATTTT.

V and J are TRBV19 and TRBJ2-7; D is perhaps TRBD1 (5 bases). Germline CDR1 and CDR2: LNHDA and SQIVND (reference sequence). V lost 4 bases and J 0 bases, leaving 19 bases between the germline ends. The CDR3 totals 17 residues. The CDR3 nucleotides read TGTGCCAGTAGTAAAACCCTTGGACACATTGCCTCCTACGAGCAGTACTTC. This translates into CASSKTLGHIASYEQYF. Combining the CDR3 with reference TRBV19 and TRBJ2-7 gives the whole variable domain DGGITQSPKYLFRKEGQNVTLSCEQNLNHDAMYWYRQDPGQGLRLIYYSQIVNDFQKGDIAEGYSVSREKKESFPLTVTSAQKNPTAFYLCASSKTLGHIASYEQYFGPGTRLTVT.

The J gene is TRBJ2-3, the V gene TRBV9; 10 bases map to TRBD2. CDR1 SGDLS and CDR2 YYNGEE come from the germline V gene. The CDR3 runs to 16 residues. Germline trimming cut 2 bases from V and 5 bases from J; bases unmatched to any gene: 8. In DNA, the CDR3 is TGTGCCAGCAGCGTCCCAGCGGGAGGGCCCGGAGATACGCAGTATTTT. It encodes CASSVPAGGPGDTQYF.

The rearrangement uses TRBV11-2 and TRBJ2-3; 10 bases align to TRBD2. V lost 1 base to trimming and J lost 1 base; unmatched junction nucleotides: 2. The CDR3 runs 16 residues. Germline lookup yields CDR1 SGHAT and CDR2 FQNNGV. CDR3 nucleotides: TGTGCCAGCAGCTTAGTCCTAGCGGGGGGCACAGATACGCAGTATTTT. It yields the protein CASSLVLAGGTDTQYF.

The genes are TRBV27 and TRBJ2-2; TRBD1 matches 7 bases. Looked up from germline, CDR1 is MNHEY and CDR2 is SMNVEV (reference sequence). The CDR3 contains 14 residues. Trimming removed 2 bases from V and 7 bases from J; junction bases left unmatched: 4. CDR3: CASSLRQGIGELFF. CDR3 nucleotide sequence: TGTGCCAGCAGTTTAAGACAGGGCATCGGGGAGCTGTTTTTT.

The DNA for the CDR3 is TGTGCCAGCAGTTTTAGCGGGGGGGTAAGTGAGCAGTTCTTC. Residues: CASSFSGGVSEQFF. The chain combines TRBV7-8 with TRBJ2-1; 11 bases fit TRBD2. V shed 6 bases, J shed 9 bases, and the junction held 7 bases outside the gene matches. Germline assignment: CDR1 SGHVS and CDR2 FQNEAQ. This CDR3 contains 14 residues.

The gene calls are TRBV7-8 and TRBJ2-7, with 11 bases aligning to TRBD1. J gave up 7 bases and V 5 bases, and 7 bases lay outside the gene matches. The CDR3 runs to 14 residues. Germline CDR1 and CDR2: SGHVS and FQNEAQ. The chain's CDR3 is CASSPGQGVGEQYF. As DNA, the CDR3 is TGTGCCAGCAGCCCGGGACAGGGGGTAGGGGAGCAGTACTTC. The whole variable domain, filled in from reference TRBV7-8 and TRBJ2-7, reads GAGVSQSPRYKVAKRGQDVALRCDPISGHVSLFWYQQALGQGPEFLTYFQNEAQLDKSGLPSDRFFAERPEGSVSTLKIQRTQQEDSAVYLCASSPGQGVGEQYFGPGTRLTVT.

The rearrangement links TRBV7-3 to TRBJ1-1; TRBD1 is a possible D gene (5 bases). CDR1 is SGHTA and CDR2 is FQGTGA in the germline V gene. CDR3 size: 13 residues. Trimming removed 2 bases at V and 2 bases at J, with 6 bases between. DNA of the CDR3: TGTGCCAGCAGCTTATGGGGCAACACTGAAGCTTTCTTT. This codes for CASSLWGNTEAFF.

The rearrangement uses TRBV11-3 and TRBJ2-3; possibly TRBD2 for D (6 bases). Germline CDR1 reads SGHNT; CDR2 reads YENEEA. The V gene lost 5 bases and the J gene lost 2 bases, with 14 bases spanning the gap. The CDR3 length is 15 residues. The CDR3, as DNA: TGTGCCAGCAGCCCCTCTAGCGTCGTCACAGATACGCAGTATTTT. It encodes CASSPSSVVTDTQYF.

The chain links TRBV7-3 to TRBJ1-1, with no clear D. This CDR3 spans 13 amino acids. V lost 2 bases and J lost 1, with 5 bases in between. Germline CDR1 is SGHTA and CDR2 is FQGTGA. The CDR3 here is CASSLRGNTEAFF. In DNA, the CDR3 is TGTGCCAGCAGCTTACGGGGGAACACTGAAGCTTTCTTT.

The chain employs TRBV7-9 and TRBJ2-2; the match to TRBD1 covers 7 bases. The germline CDR1 and CDR2 sequences are SEHNR and FQNEAQ (reference sequence). The CDR3 is made up of 15 amino acids. Germline trimming cut 5 bases from V and 3 bases from J; bases unmatched to any gene: 6. CDR3 residues: CASSSTGQHTGELFF. In DNA form, the CDR3 reads TGTGCCAGCAGCAGTACGGGACAGCACACCGGGGAGCTGTTTTTT.

V gene TRBV29-1 combines with J gene TRBJ1-2; 7 nucleotides line up with TRBD1. From germline, CDR1 is SQVTM and CDR2 ANQGSEA. After removal of 7 bases from V and 7 bases from J, the junction contained 12 bases not matched to a gene. The CDR3 spans 13 residues. CDR3 sequence: CSATSDRPGGYTF. The CDR3 DNA is TGCAGCGCAACCTCGGACAGGCCCGGTGGCTACACCTTC.

The rearrangement joins TRBV4-2 to TRBJ2-3, with TRBD2 matching over 8 bases. CDR3 length equals 15 residues. Trimming took 2 bases from V and 1 from J; bases not matched to a gene: 2. Germline V gene data show CDR1 as LGHNA and CDR2 as YNFKEQ. The CDR3 DNA reads TGTGCCAGCAGCCAAACTAGCGGTGGCACAGATACGCAGTATTTT. Protein product: CASSQTSGGTDTQYF.

This chain connects TRBV5-1 to TRBJ2-1; no reliable D call. The CDR3 spans 12 residues. CDR1 and CDR2 (germline): SGHRS, YFSETQ. Trimming cost V 4 bases and J 6 bases, with 8 bases left between them. CDR3 amino acids: CASSLNSNEQFF. The DNA of the CDR3 is TGCGCCAGCAGCCTTAATTCCAATGAGCAGTTCTTC.

CDR3 loop: CSVDTGGREQYF. CDR3 nucleotide sequence: TGCAGCGTTGATACGGGAGGAAGGGAGCAGTACTTC. The chain is built from TRBV29-1 and TRBJ2-7; TRBD2 agrees at 7 bases. The CDR3 runs 12 residues. V lost 3 bases, J lost 7 bases, and 6 bases stayed unmatched. In germline, CDR1 is SQVTM, CDR2 ANQGSEA.

The chain employs TRBV2 and TRBJ2-2; perhaps TRBD2 as D (6 bases). Germline CDR1 and CDR2: SNHLY and FYNNEI. The V and J ends lost 6 bases and 1 base respectively, with 15 bases between them. This CDR3 region has 16 residues. CDR3 loop: CASRVSGGLNTGELFF. The CDR3 DNA follows: TGTGCCAGCAGGGTTTCCGGGGGACTGAACACCGGGGAGCTGTTTTTT.

This sequence joins TRBV28 and TRBJ2-7, with TRBD2 identical over 7 bases. V shed 6 bases and J 0 bases; nucleotides not matched to a gene: 5. The length of the CDR3 is 14 residues. Looked up from germline, CDR1 is MDHEN and CDR2 is SYDVKM. The CDR3 here is CASSSTSISYEQYF. CDR3 sequence (DNA): TGTGCCAGCAGCTCGACTAGCATCTCCTACGAGCAGTACTTC.

The rearrangement joins TRBV11-2 to TRBJ2-7; possible D gene TRBD2, 5 bases. The CDR3 is 15 residues long. Trimming took off 0 bases at V and 3 bases at J, with 12 bases between the two ends. The V gene's germline CDR1 is SGHAT and CDR2 FQNNGV. The CDR3 reads CASSLDRGSGYEQYF. The CDR3 DNA reads as TGTGCCAGCAGCTTAGACCGGGGATCGGGCTACGAGCAGTACTTC.

The gene calls are TRBV19 and TRBJ1-5; D unclear. V lost 7 bases, J lost 5 bases, and 9 bases lay in between. Germline V gene sequence: CDR1 LNHDA, CDR2 SQIVND (reference sequence). The CDR3 loop spans 12 amino acids. CDR3 bases: TGTGCCAGTAAGGAGGGATATCAGCCCCAGCATTTT. Protein sequence: CASKEGYQPQHF.

The V call is TRBV14, the J call TRBJ2-5; 16 nucleotides align to TRBD2. The CDR3 extends over 18 amino acids. V lost 4 bases, J lost 1 base, and 6 bases stayed unmatched. Germline V gene data show CDR1 as SGHDN and CDR2 as FVKESK. The CDR3 DNA follows: TGTGCCAGCAGCCGAGCCGGGACTAGCGGGAGGGCCCAAGAGACCCAGTACTTC. Amino acids: CASSRAGTSGRAQETQYF. Variable domain in full (rest from reference TRBV14 and TRBJ2-5): EAGVTQFPSHSVIEKGQTVTLRCDPISGHDNLYWYRRVMGKEIKFLLHFVKESKQDESGMPNNRFLAERTGGTYSTLKVQPAELEDSGVYFCASSRAGTSGRAQETQYFGPGTRLLVL.

The J gene is TRBJ1-2, the V gene TRBV15, with D unclear. The CDR3 is 12 amino acids. CDR1 and CDR2 (germline): LNHNV, YYDKDF (reference sequence). V was pared by 3 bases and J by 5 bases, with 7 bases between. CDR3 in DNA: TGTGCCACCAGCAGGGAGGAATATGGCTACACCTTC. Protein product: CATSREEYGYTF.

The chain couples TRBV7-9 to TRBJ2-7, with 12 positions matching TRBD2. Looked up from germline, CDR1 is SEHNR and CDR2 is FQNEAQ (reference sequence). The CDR3 contains 14 residues. V was clipped by 5 bases and J by 4 bases; unmatched bases: 3. DNA for the CDR3: TGTGCCAGCAGCGTGACTAGCGGGAGTTACGAGCAGTACTTC. It codes for CASSVTSGSYEQYF.

The gene calls are TRBV7-9 and TRBJ2-3; a weak D match, TRBD2 (6 bases). CDR1 is SEHNR and CDR2 is FQNEAQ in the germline V gene (reference sequence). V lost 0 bases to trimming and J lost 4 bases, with 11 bases between them. CDR3 length equals 15 residues. The CDR3: CASSLAPGAPDTQYF. DNA for the CDR3: TGTGCCAGCAGCTTAGCCCCGGGAGCTCCAGATACGCAGTATTTT.

The sample holds one count of this clone. This chain connects TRBV4-1 to TRBJ1-3; 7 nucleotides agree with TRBD1. This CDR3 has 16 residues. Losses at the gene ends were 4 bases for V and 0 bases for J; bases not matched to a gene: 6. The germline gives CDR1 MGHRA, CDR2 YSYEKL. CDR3 nucleotides: TGCGCCAGCAGCCGGGCAGGGGGGAGCTCTGGAAACACCATATATTTT. As protein: CASSRAGGSSGNTIYF.

V is TRBV28 and J is TRBJ1-2; a weak D match, TRBD1 (5 bases). The CDR3 is 13 residues long. Trimming took 6 bases from V and 6 from J, leaving 14 bases between them. Germline V gene lookup returns CDR1 MDHEN and CDR2 SYDVKM. CDR3 nucleotide sequence: TGTGCCAGCAGAGAGGCCTCAGGGAATGGCTACACCTTC. This translates into CASREASGNGYTF.